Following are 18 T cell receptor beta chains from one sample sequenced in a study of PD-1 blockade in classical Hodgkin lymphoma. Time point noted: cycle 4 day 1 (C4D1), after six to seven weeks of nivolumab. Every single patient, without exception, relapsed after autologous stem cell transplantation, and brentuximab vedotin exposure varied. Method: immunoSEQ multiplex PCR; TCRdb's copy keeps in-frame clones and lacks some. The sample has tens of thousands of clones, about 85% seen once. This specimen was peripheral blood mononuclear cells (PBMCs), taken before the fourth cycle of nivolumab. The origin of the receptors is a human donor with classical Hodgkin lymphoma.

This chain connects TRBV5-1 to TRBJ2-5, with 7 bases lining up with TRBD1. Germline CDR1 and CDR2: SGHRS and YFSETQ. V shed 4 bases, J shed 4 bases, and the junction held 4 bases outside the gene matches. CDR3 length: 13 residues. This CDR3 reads CASSETGRETQYF. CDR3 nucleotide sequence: TGCGCCAGCAGCGAGACAGGGCGAGAGACCCAGTACTTC.

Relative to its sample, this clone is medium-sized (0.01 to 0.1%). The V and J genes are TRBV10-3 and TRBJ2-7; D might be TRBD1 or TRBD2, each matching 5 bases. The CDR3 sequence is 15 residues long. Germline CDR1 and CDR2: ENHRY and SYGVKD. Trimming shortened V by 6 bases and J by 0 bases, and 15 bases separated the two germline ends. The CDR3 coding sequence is TGTGCCATCAGAGGGCAGGGAGTCAGCTCCTACGAGCAGTACTTC. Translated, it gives CAIRGQGVSSYEQYF.

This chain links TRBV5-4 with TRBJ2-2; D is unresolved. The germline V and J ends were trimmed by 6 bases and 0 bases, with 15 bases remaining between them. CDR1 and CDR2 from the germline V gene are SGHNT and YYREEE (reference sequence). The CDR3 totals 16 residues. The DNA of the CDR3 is TGTGCCAGCACCTCGACCGGCCAACCGAACACCGGGGAGCTGTTTTTT. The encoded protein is CASTSTGQPNTGELFF. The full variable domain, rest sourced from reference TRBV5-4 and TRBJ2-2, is ETGVTQSPTHLIKTRGQQVTLRCSSQSGHNTVSWYQQALGQGPQFIFQYYREEENGRGNFPPRFSGLQFPNYSSELNVNALELDDSALYLCASTSTGQPNTGELFFGEGSRLTVL.

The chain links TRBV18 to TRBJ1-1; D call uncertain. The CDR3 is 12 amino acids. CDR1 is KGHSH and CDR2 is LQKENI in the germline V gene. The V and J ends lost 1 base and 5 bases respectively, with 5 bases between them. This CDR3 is CASSPLGTEAFF. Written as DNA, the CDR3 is TGTGCCAGCTCACCACTAGGTACTGAAGCTTTCTTT. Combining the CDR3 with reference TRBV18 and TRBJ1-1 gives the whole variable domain NAGVMQNPRHLVRRRGQEARLRCSPMKGHSHVYWYRQLPEEGLKFMVYLQKENIIDESGMPKERFSAEFPKEGPSILRIQQVVRGDSAAYFCASSPLGTEAFFGQGTRLTVV.

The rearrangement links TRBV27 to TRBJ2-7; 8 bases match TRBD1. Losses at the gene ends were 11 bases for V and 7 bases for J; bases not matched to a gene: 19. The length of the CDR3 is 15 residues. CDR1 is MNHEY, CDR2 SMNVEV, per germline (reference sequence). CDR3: CAERSAGGSPQEQYF. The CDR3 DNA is TGTGCCGAAAGATCGGCAGGGGGCTCCCCGCAGGAGCAGTACTTC.

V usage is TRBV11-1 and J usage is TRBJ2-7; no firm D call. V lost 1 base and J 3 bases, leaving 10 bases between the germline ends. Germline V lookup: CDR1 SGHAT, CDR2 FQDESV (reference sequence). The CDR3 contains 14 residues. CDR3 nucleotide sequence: TGTGCCAGCAGCTTAGACGGCTGGGGCTACGAGCAGTACTTC. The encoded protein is CASSLDGWGYEQYF.

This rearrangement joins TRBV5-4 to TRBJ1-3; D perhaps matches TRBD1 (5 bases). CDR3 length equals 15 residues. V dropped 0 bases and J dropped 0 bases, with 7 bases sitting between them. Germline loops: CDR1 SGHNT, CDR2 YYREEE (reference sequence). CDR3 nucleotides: TGTGCCAGCAGCTTGGGGGGGAACTCTGGAAACACCATATATTTT. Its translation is CASSLGGNSGNTIYF.

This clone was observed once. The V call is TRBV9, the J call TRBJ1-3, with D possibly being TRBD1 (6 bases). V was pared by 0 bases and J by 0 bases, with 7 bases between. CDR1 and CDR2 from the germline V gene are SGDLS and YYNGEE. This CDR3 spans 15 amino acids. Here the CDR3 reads CASSVDRASGNTIYF. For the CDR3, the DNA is TGTGCCAGCAGCGTAGACAGGGCCTCTGGAAACACCATATATTTT.

The CDR3 reads CAWGQGVGKNIQYF. The CDR3 bases are TGTGCCTGGGGACAGGGGGTAGGCAAAAACATTCAGTACTTC. The chain joins TRBV30 to TRBJ2-4; 10 positions agree with TRBD1. The CDR3 runs to 14 residues. The V segment lost 5 bases and the J segment 3 bases; nucleotides outside the gene matches: 4. Germline loops: CDR1 GTSNPN, CDR2 SVGIG (reference sequence).

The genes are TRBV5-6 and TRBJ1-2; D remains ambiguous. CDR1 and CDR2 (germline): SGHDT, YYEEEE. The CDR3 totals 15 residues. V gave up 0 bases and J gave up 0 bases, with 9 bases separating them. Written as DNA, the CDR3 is TGTGCCAGCAGCTTGGTAGGCAGCACTAACTATGGCTACACCTTC. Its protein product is CASSLVGSTNYGYTF.

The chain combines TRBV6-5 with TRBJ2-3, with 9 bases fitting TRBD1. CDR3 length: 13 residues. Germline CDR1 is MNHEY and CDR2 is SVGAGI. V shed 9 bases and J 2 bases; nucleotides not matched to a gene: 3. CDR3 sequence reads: CASRDRDTDTQYF. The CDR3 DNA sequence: TGTGCCAGTCGGGACAGGGACACAGATACGCAGTATTTT.

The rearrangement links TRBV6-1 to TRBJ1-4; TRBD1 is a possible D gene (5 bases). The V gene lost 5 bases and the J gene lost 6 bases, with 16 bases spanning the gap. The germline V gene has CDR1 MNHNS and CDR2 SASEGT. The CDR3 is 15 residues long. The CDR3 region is CASSKKDGGDEKLFF. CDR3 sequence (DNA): TGTGCCAGCAGTAAGAAGGACGGGGGAGATGAAAAACTGTTTTTT.

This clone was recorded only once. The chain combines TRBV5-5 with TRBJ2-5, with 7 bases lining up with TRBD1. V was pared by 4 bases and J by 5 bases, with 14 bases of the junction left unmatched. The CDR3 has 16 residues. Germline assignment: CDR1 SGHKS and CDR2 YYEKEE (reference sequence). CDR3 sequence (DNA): TGTGCCAGCAGCCTTGGGTGGGACAGACATGGGGAGACCCAGTACTTC. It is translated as CASSLGWDRHGETQYF.

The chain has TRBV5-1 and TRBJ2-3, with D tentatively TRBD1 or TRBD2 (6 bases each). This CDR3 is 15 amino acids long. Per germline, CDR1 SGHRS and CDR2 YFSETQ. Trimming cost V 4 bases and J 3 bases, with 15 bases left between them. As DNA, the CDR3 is TGCGCCAGCAGCCCGGACGGGGGCATGACAGATACGCAGTATTTT. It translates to CASSPDGGMTDTQYF.

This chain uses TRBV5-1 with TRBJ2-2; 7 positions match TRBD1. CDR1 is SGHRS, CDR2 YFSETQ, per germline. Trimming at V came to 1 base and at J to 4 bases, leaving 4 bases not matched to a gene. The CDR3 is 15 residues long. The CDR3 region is CASSLLGGGTGELFF. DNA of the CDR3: TGCGCCAGCAGCTTGCTAGGGGGCGGCACCGGGGAGCTGTTTTTT.

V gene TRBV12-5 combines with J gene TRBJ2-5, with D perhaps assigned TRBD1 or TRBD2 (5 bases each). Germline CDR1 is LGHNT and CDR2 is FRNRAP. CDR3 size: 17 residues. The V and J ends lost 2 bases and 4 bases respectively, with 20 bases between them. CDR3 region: CASGLSLGTGTGETQYF. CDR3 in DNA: TGTGCTAGTGGTTTGAGTCTGGGGACCGGGACGGGAGAGACCCAGTACTTC.

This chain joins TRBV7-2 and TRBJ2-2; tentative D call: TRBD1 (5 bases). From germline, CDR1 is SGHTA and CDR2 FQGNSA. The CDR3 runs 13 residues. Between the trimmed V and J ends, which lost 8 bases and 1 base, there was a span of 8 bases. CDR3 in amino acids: CASGTGNTGELFF. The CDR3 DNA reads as TGTGCCAGCGGTACAGGGAACACCGGGGAGCTGTTTTTT.

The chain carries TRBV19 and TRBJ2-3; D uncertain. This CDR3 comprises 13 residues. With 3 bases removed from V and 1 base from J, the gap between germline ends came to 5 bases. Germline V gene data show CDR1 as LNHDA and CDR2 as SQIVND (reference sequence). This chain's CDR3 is CASSMTGTDTQYF. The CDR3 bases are TGTGCCAGTAGTATGACGGGCACAGATACGCAGTATTTT.